The next 32 T cell receptor beta chains were all read from a single sample in a study of low-dose radiotherapy and immunotherapy resistance in tumors. The time point: before trial treatment. Both TCRalpha and TCRbeta chains were reverse transcribed with V-gene-specific primers. For amplifying TCRs, the PCR ran for around 20 cycles with Phusion, which was used together with a constant-region primer and the adapter on the V primers. MiXCR, applied by TCRdb to the reads, yields one record per CDR3 protein. The data show about 82,000 distinct CDR3 sequences, approximately 20% seen once. The sequences come from PBMCs, collected before treatment. These receptors were taken from a male donor with prostate cancer.

With respect to this clonotype: A read error is likely here: a far larger clone is one base away. CDR3 residues: CASTLRASGEEQYF. CDR3 DNA sequence: TGTGCCAGCACCCTAAGGGCCAGCGGGGAAGAGCAGTACTTC. This chain uses TRBV12-3 or TRBV12-4 with TRBJ2-7; 7 positions agree with TRBD2. J gave up 7 bases and V 7 bases, and 13 bases lay outside the gene matches. The CDR3 spans 14 residues.

This clonotype has a count of ten or more. This chain joins TRBV6-4 and TRBJ2-1; D call uncertain. The CDR3 totals 13 residues. The V end was cut by 5 bases, the J end by 8 bases, with 13 bases between. Germline V gene data show CDR1 as MRHNA and CDR2 as SNTAGT. Here the CDR3 DNA reads TGTGCCAGCAGTCAGAATAAATGGCATGAGCAGTTCTTC. Protein product: CASSQNKWHEQFF.

Notes on this clonotype: It is likely a read error: a sequence one base away is far more abundant. The chain joins TRBV27 to TRBJ2-7; D ambiguous. Germline lookup yields CDR1 MNHEY and CDR2 SMNVEV (reference sequence). This CDR3 comprises 18 residues. The CDR3 bases are TGTGCCACCAGTGACCCAAACAACTTCCCATCTATCTCCTACGAGCAGTACTTC. Its translation is CATSDPNNFPSISYEQYF.

V gene TRBV6-2 or TRBV6-3 combines with J gene TRBJ1-3; no firm D call. Looked up from germline, CDR1 is MNHEY and CDR2 is SVGEGT. The CDR3 has 22 amino acids. V lost 0 bases and J 0 bases, leaving 27 bases between the germline ends. Here the CDR3 DNA reads TGTGCCAGCAGTTACTCGATTGATGGGTGGGCGGTATCCCCAAGCTCTGGAAACACCATATATTTT. Translating gives CASSYSIDGWAVSPSSGNTIYF.

This clonotype occurred a few times. The chain couples TRBV2 to TRBJ2-7, with D hard to call. Germline loops: CDR1 SNHLY, CDR2 FYNNEI. The CDR3 runs 13 residues. V dropped 8 bases and J dropped 4 bases, with 15 bases sitting between them. The CDR3 loop is CASEFRRDYEQYF. The CDR3, as DNA: TGTGCCAGCGAATTTAGAAGGGATTACGAGCAGTACTTC.

The sample holds many counts of this clonotype. V usage is TRBV4-2 and J usage is TRBJ2-5; 13 positions agree with TRBD2. Per germline, CDR1 LGHNA and CDR2 YNFKEQ. CDR3 length equals 15 residues. V shed 2 bases, J shed 3 bases, and the junction held 0 bases outside the gene matches. Here the CDR3 reads CASSQTSGGEETQYF. The CDR3 DNA follows: TGTGCCAGCAGCCAAACTAGCGGGGGGGAAGAGACCCAGTACTTC.

The table lists this clonotype with many counts. The genes are TRBV11-2 and TRBJ2-5; D not certain. The germline V gene has CDR1 SGHAT and CDR2 FQNNGV. This CDR3 comprises 13 residues. V was pared by 1 base and J by 3 bases, with 6 bases between. DNA of the CDR3: TGTGCCAGCAGCTTAGGGGCAGAAGAGACCCAGTACTTC. Amino acid sequence: CASSLGAEETQYF.

The chain carries TRBV4-1 and TRBJ2-5, with D possibly matching TRBD2 (7 bases). In germline, CDR1 is MGHRA, CDR2 YSYEKL. This CDR3 comprises 14 residues. V was cut by 1 base and J by 5 bases, with 11 bases left in between. The CDR3 coding sequence is TGCGCCAGCAGCCAAGGGGGGGGCTTGGAGACCCAGTACTTC. This translates into CASSQGGGLETQYF.

This clonotype showed up many times. The genes are TRBV6-8 and TRBJ2-1; D is undetermined. The CDR3 extends over 13 amino acids. The germline V and J ends were trimmed by 2 bases and 4 bases, with 6 bases remaining between them. Germline CDR1 and CDR2: MNHGY and SAAAGT. The DNA of the CDR3 is TGTGCCAGCAGTTACGACACGTACAATGAGCAGTTCTTC. Its translation: CASSYDTYNEQFF.

The table lists this clonotype with many counts. V and J are TRBV6-2 or TRBV6-3 and TRBJ2-7; 10 bases fit TRBD2. This CDR3 contains 16 residues. V shed 5 bases and J 0 bases; nucleotides not matched to a gene: 7. Germline V gene lookup returns CDR1 MNHEY and CDR2 SVGEGT. The CDR3: CASSRLAGASSYEQYF. For the CDR3, the DNA is TGTGCCAGCAGTCGACTAGCGGGCGCTTCCTCCTACGAGCAGTACTTC.

On this clonotype: This sequence is one base from a far larger clone and is likely a read error. The genes are TRBV2 and TRBJ1-6; TRBD1 aligns across 9 bases. V gave up 6 bases and J gave up 11 bases; unmatched junction bases: 8. The CDR3 sequence is 14 residues long. Looked up from germline, CDR1 is SNHLY and CDR2 is FYNNEI. CDR3 loop: CASSQGQGTPPLHF. The CDR3 nucleotides read TGTGCCAGCAGCCAGGGACAGGGTACTCCACCCCTCCACTTT. Supplemented by reference TRBV2 and TRBJ1-6, the full variable domain reads EPEVTQTPSHQVTQMGQEVILRCVPISNHLYFYWYRQILGQKVEFLVSFYNNEISEKSEIFDDQFSVERPDGSNFTLKIRSTKLEDSAMYFCASSQGQGTPPLHFGNGTRLTVT.

This chain connects TRBV6-5 to TRBJ1-3, with TRBD1 identical over 7 bases. V was clipped by 6 bases and J by 4 bases; unmatched bases: 6. Germline-derived CDR1 and CDR2 are MNHEY and SVGAGI. This CDR3 has 14 residues. This CDR3 is CASSPTGFGNTIYF. The CDR3 DNA reads as TGTGCCAGCAGCCCGACAGGGTTCGGAAACACCATATATTTT.

This clonotype appeared many times. The chain carries TRBV20-1 and TRBJ2-5; D is undetermined. This CDR3 region has 12 residues. CDR1 is DFQATT, CDR2 SNEGSKA, per germline (reference sequence). The germline V and J ends were trimmed by 7 bases and 4 bases, with 13 bases remaining between them. The CDR3 coding sequence is TGCAGTGTGCGGCAGCACGGAGAGACCCAGTACTTC. It codes for CSVRQHGETQYF.

This clonotype appeared many times. The V and J genes are TRBV14 and TRBJ2-1, with D tentatively TRBD2 (5 bases). The germline gives CDR1 SGHDN, CDR2 FVKESK. The CDR3 length is 16 residues. The germline V and J ends were trimmed by 0 bases and 8 bases, with 17 bases remaining between them. The CDR3 DNA reads as TGTGCCAGCAGCCAAGATCGGGGTAGCACAAGCGATGAGCAGTTCTTC. Its protein is CASSQDRGSTSDEQFF.

At least ten counts were recorded for this clonotype. The V and J genes are TRBV11-2 and TRBJ2-5; perhaps TRBD2 as D (6 bases). Germline V lookup: CDR1 SGHAT, CDR2 FQNNGV. V was cut by 0 bases and J by 5 bases, with 19 bases left in between. The CDR3 consists of 17 residues. Here the CDR3 reads CASSLEISPASAETQYF. The CDR3 nucleotides are TGTGCCAGCAGCTTAGAGATCTCACCGGCTAGCGCTGAGACCCAGTACTTC.

Ten or more counts support this clonotype. This sequence joins TRBV10-3 and TRBJ2-1; possible D gene TRBD2, 6 bases. V shed 3 bases and J shed 4 bases, with 13 bases lying between them. The CDR3 loop spans 15 amino acids. Germline V gives CDR1 ENHRY, CDR2 SYGVKD. Here the CDR3 reads CAISDPGTEYNEQFF. As DNA, the CDR3 is TGTGCCATCAGTGATCCCGGGACTGAGTACAATGAGCAGTTCTTC.

This clonotype has more than one count but fewer than ten. J is TRBJ1-1 and V is TRBV28; no firm D call. V was clipped by 3 bases and J by 7 bases, with 12 bases between them. This CDR3 has 13 residues. Germline V gene lookup returns CDR1 MDHEN and CDR2 SYDVKM. The chain's CDR3 is CASSLFRHIEAFF. The CDR3 bases are TGTGCCAGCAGTTTGTTCAGGCACATTGAAGCTTTCTTT.

This clonotype has at least ten counts. The chain employs TRBV12-3 or TRBV12-4 and TRBJ2-1, with TRBD1 as a possible D gene (6 bases). The CDR3 sequence is 15 residues long. V was cut by 6 bases and J by 0 bases, with 12 bases left in between. The CDR3 region has the DNA TGTGCCAGCAGACGACAGGCAAACTCCTACAATGAGCAGTTCTTC. This codes for CASRRQANSYNEQFF.

This clonotype was counted many times. The chain carries TRBV23-1 and TRBJ1-3; no firm D call. TRBV23-1 is marked as an open reading frame, function uncertain. Trimming stripped 1 base from V and 4 bases from J, with 5 bases between. The CDR3 has 13 amino acids. CDR3 amino acids: CASSQYCGNTIYF. CDR3 bases: TGCGCCAGCAGTCAATATTGCGGAAACACCATATATTTT.

A word on this clonotype: Only one base separates this from a far larger clonotype, so it likely reflects a read error. The chain combines TRBV28 with TRBJ2-3; 8 nucleotides align to TRBD1. The trim removed 6 bases at V and 3 bases at J, leaving 5 bases unmatched. The CDR3 covers 14 residues. The germline V gene has CDR1 MDHEN and CDR2 SYDVKM. The CDR3 loop is CASSRGQGTDTQYF. CDR3 coding DNA: TGTGCCAGCAGCCGAGGACAGGGAACAGATACGCAGTATTTT.

This clonotype came up many times. The rearrangement joins TRBV20-1 to TRBJ2-5; TRBD2 matches 7 bases. This CDR3 is 15 amino acids long. Germline V gene lookup returns CDR1 DFQATT and CDR2 SNEGSKA (reference sequence). The J segment lost 2 bases and the V segment lost 0 bases, leaving 6 bases of the junction unmatched. This CDR3 reads CSARDGGVGQETQYF. In DNA, the CDR3 is TGCAGTGCTAGAGATGGGGGGGTAGGACAAGAGACCCAGTACTTC.

This clonotype was picked up many times. The chain couples TRBV27 to TRBJ2-3; D call uncertain. The V gene's germline CDR1 is MNHEY and CDR2 SMNVEV (reference sequence). V dropped 5 bases and J dropped 0 bases, with 15 bases sitting between them. The CDR3 covers 16 residues. DNA for the CDR3: TGTGCCAGCAGTCCCCACTGGGCGGCTAGCACAGATACGCAGTATTTT. This codes for CASSPHWAASTDTQYF.

This clonotype was counted ten times or more. CDR3 region: CASSLAGIADTQYF. The CDR3 DNA follows: TGTGCCAGCAGCTTGGCTGGGATCGCAGATACGCAGTATTTT. The chain recombines TRBV5-4 with TRBJ2-3, with no clear D. The CDR3 sequence is 14 residues long. Trimming took 0 bases from V and 4 from J, leaving 9 bases between them. Germline lookup yields CDR1 SGHNT and CDR2 YYREEE (reference sequence).

This clonotype was observed at least ten times. The chain carries TRBV4-2 and TRBJ2-7; D may be TRBD1 (6 bases). The CDR3 totals 17 residues. Looked up from germline, CDR1 is LGHNA and CDR2 is YNFKEQ. V was trimmed by 1 base and J by 1 base, leaving 17 bases between them. CDR3 in amino acids: CASSQGVQGMVSYEQYF. The CDR3 DNA sequence: TGTGCCAGCAGCCAAGGTGTTCAGGGGATGGTATCCTACGAGCAGTACTTC.

This clonotype was counted ten times or more. The rearrangement uses TRBV30 and TRBJ1-3; 9 bases are shared with TRBD1. Germline CDR1 GTSNPN, CDR2 SVGIG (reference sequence). V gave up 1 base and J gave up 0 bases; unmatched junction bases: 1. This CDR3 has 15 residues. In DNA form, the CDR3 reads TGTGCCTGGAGTGGGGACAGGGCCTCTGGAAACACCATATATTTT. Its protein is CAWSGDRASGNTIYF.

In this sample, this clonotype turned up many times. This sequence joins TRBV10-3 and TRBJ2-7; D gene unclear. Trimming shortened V by 6 bases and J by 6 bases, and 12 bases separated the two germline ends. The germline CDR1 and CDR2 sequences are ENHRY and SYGVKD. The CDR3 runs to 12 residues. CDR3 sequence: CAISDQDSEQYF. DNA for the CDR3: TGTGCCATCAGCGACCAGGATTCCGAGCAGTACTTC.

This clonotype was seen ten or more times. The chain employs TRBV6-2 or TRBV6-3 and TRBJ2-1, with 7 bases matching TRBD2. From germline, CDR1 is MNHEY and CDR2 SVGEGT. The J segment lost 4 bases and the V segment lost 4 bases, leaving 10 bases of the junction unmatched. The CDR3 has 16 residues. CDR3 sequence: CASSWDERGLYNEQFF. The DNA of the CDR3 is TGTGCCAGCAGTTGGGACGAGCGGGGACTGTACAATGAGCAGTTCTTC.

The table lists this clonotype with many counts. The gene calls are TRBV10-3 and TRBJ2-1; 11 bases line up with TRBD2. Germline CDR1 is ENHRY and CDR2 is SYGVKD. This CDR3 is 15 amino acids long. V lost 11 bases, J lost 8 bases, and 14 bases stayed unmatched. DNA of the CDR3: TGTGCCTCCAAAGATAGCGGGAGGGCCAAGGATGAGCAGTTCTTC. Translation gives CASKDSGRAKDEQFF.

This clonotype is medium-sized by share. The CDR3, as DNA: TGTGCCAGCAGCTCATCCCGCACCGGGACAGGGGGCGAAAACATTCAGTACTTC. This encodes CASSSSRTGTGGENIQYF. J is TRBJ2-4 and V is TRBV11-2; 12 nucleotides align to TRBD1. The CDR3 length is 18 residues. V was clipped by 4 bases and J by 5 bases; unmatched bases: 12. Germline CDR1 reads SGHAT; CDR2 reads FQNNGV.

This clonotype was seen many times. The V and J genes are TRBV9 and TRBJ1-2; D is undetermined. Germline V gene data show CDR1 as SGDLS and CDR2 as YYNGEE. CDR3 length equals 12 residues. V lost 3 bases and J 8 bases, leaving 11 bases between the germline ends. The CDR3 DNA sequence: TGTGCCAGCAGCGCATCGACCGGGGGCTACACCTTC. Translation: CASSASTGGYTF.

This clonotype was counted many times. The chain carries TRBV18 and TRBJ1-1; D is uncertain. The CDR3 sequence is 12 residues long. The ends were cut back, 2 bases at V and 5 bases at J, with 6 bases in the middle. Germline values: CDR1 KGHSH, CDR2 LQKENI. CDR3 amino acids: CASSPGETEAFF. The CDR3 DNA reads as TGTGCCAGCTCACCAGGGGAAACTGAAGCTTTCTTT.

This clonotype was picked up many times. The rearrangement uses TRBV6-2 or TRBV6-3 and TRBJ1-3; D gene ambiguous. Per the germline V gene, CDR1 is MNHEY and CDR2 is SVGEGT. Trimming took off 5 bases at V and 0 bases at J, with 11 bases between the two ends. The CDR3 has 15 amino acids. In DNA, the CDR3 is TGTGCCAGCAGTGCCTCCGGGGTCTCTGGAAACACCATATATTTT. This gives the protein CASSASGVSGNTIYF.